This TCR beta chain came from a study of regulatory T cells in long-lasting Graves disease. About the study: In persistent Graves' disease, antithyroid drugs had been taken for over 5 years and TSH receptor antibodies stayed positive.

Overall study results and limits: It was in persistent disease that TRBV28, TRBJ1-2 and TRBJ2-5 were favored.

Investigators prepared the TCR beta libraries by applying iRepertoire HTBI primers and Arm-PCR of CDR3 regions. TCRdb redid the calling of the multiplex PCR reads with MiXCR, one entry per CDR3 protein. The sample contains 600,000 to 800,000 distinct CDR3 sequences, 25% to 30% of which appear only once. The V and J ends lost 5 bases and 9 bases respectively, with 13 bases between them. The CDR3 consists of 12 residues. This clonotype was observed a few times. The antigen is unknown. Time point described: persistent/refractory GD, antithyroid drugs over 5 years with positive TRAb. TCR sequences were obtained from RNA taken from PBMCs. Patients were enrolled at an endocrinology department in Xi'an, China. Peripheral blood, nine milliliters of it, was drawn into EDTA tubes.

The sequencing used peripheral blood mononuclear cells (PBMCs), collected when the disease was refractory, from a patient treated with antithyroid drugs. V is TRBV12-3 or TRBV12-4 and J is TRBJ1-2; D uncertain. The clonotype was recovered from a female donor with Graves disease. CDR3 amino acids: CASSPGLGSYTF. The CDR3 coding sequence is TGTGCCAGCAGTCCCGGACTTGGTAGCTACACCTTC.